The next 29 T cell receptor beta chains were all read from a single sample in a study of blood T cell repertoires in COVID-19 (TCRdb year 2020). The library came from the immunoSEQ multiplex PCR assay. As stored in TCRdb, this immuneACCESS dataset retains in-frame rearrangements with V and J assigned. A fraction of the clones does not appear; measured against another copy, unresolved V genes explain less than half of the discrepancy, and the remainder lacks a known reason. This sample lists about 260,000 clones; over 75% were detected once. The ten largest clones add up to roughly 2.5% of the sample. Sequenced: peripheral blood. Receptor source: a woman aged 45-60 years with acute or convalescent COVID-19.

Only a few counts were recorded for this clone. The chain carries TRBV24-1 and TRBJ1-6, with TRBD1 matching 8 bases. CDR3 length: 18 residues. CDR1 is KGHDR and CDR2 is SFDVKD in the germline V gene. J was trimmed by 0 bases and V by 11 bases; bases with no gene match: 14. In DNA, the CDR3 is TGTGCCAACAAGCCCGGGACAGGAGGCCGCTCCTATAATTCACCCCTCCACTTT. It is translated as CANKPGTGGRSYNSPLHF.

The chain joins TRBV3-1 (or the pseudogene TRBV3-2) to TRBJ2-3; D perhaps matches TRBD2 (5 bases). V shed 2 bases and J shed 3 bases, with 9 bases lying between them. The CDR3 has 14 residues. CDR1 LGHDT and CDR2 YNNKEL come from the germline V gene (reference sequence). CDR3 coding DNA: TGTGCCAGCAGCCAACCACGACTAACAGATACGCAGTATTTT. This codes for CASSQPRLTDTQYF.

V and J are TRBV6-2 or TRBV6-3 and TRBJ2-1, with TRBD2 matching over 7 bases. This CDR3 has 18 residues. CDR1 is MNHEY, CDR2 SVGEGT, per germline. V lost 2 bases, J lost 3 bases, and 13 bases stayed unmatched. CDR3 coding DNA: TGTGCCAGCAGTTACACGCCAAAAAGAGCGGGGTACTACAATGAGCAGTTCTTC. Residues: CASSYTPKRAGYYNEQFF.

This clone was detected a few times. The chain employs TRBV9 and TRBJ2-2; D remains unclear. Germline loops: CDR1 SGDLS, CDR2 YYNGEE. The CDR3 extends over 12 amino acids. V lost 4 bases and J lost 4, with 5 bases in between. CDR3 sequence: CASSLLTGELFF. CDR3 bases: TGTGCCAGCAGCCTACTCACCGGGGAGCTGTTTTTT. Full variable domain (rest looked up from reference TRBV9 and TRBJ2-2): DSGVTQTPKHLITATGQRVTLRCSPRSGDLSVYWYQQSLDQGLQFLIQYYNGEERAKGNILERFSAQQFPDLHSELNLSSLELGDSALYFCASSLLTGELFFGEGSRLTVL.

J is TRBJ2-2 and V is TRBV6-5; 11 bases match TRBD2. With 6 bases clipped from V and 5 bases from J, the junction kept 2 bases outside the gene matches. The CDR3 loop spans 14 amino acids. CDR1 MNHEY and CDR2 SVGAGI come from the germline V gene. The CDR3 protein is CASRASGRTGELFF. For the CDR3, the DNA is TGTGCCAGCAGGGCTAGCGGGAGGACCGGGGAGCTGTTTTTT.

The chain is built from TRBV6-4 and TRBJ2-1, with 9 nucleotides matching TRBD2. The germline gives CDR1 MRHNA, CDR2 SNTAGT. Losses at the gene ends were 8 bases for V and 8 bases for J; bases not matched to a gene: 7. CDR3 length equals 13 residues. CDR3 in DNA: TGTGCCAGCGGGGGACTAGCAAGGGATGAGCAGTTCTTC. Its translation is CASGGLARDEQFF.

The chain combines TRBV9 with TRBJ1-2; D is uncertain. V lost 2 bases and J lost 1, with 9 bases in between. Per the germline V gene, CDR1 is SGDLS and CDR2 is YYNGEE. This CDR3 comprises 14 residues. The CDR3 DNA reads as TGTGCCAGCAGCGTTCAACAGAATAACTATGGCTACACCTTC. This encodes CASSVQQNNYGYTF.

This clone appeared a few times. The chain employs TRBV7-2 and TRBJ1-2; D may be TRBD1 (6 bases). The V end lost 1 base, the J end lost 6 bases, and 18 bases lay between the germline ends. The CDR3 is made up of 16 amino acids. Germline-derived CDR1 and CDR2 are SGHTA and FQGNSA. Here the CDR3 DNA reads TGTGCCAGCAGCTTAGTGCCCCGCGGGGGGCATAATGGCTACACCTTC. It translates to CASSLVPRGGHNGYTF.

The chain carries TRBV5-1 and TRBJ2-7; TRBD2 is a possible D gene (5 bases). V gave up 4 bases and J gave up 6 bases, with 20 bases separating them. Germline V gene lookup returns CDR1 SGHRS and CDR2 YFSETQ. The CDR3 sequence is 15 residues long. Written as DNA, the CDR3 is TGCGCCAGCAGCCACGGACTCTCCTATCCAGGCGAGCAGTACTTC. This encodes CASSHGLSYPGEQYF.

This clone has only one observation. V usage is TRBV30 and J usage is TRBJ1-1; D remains unclear. V lost 2 bases to trimming and J lost 0 bases, with 10 bases between them. Germline V CDR1 and CDR2: GTSNPN, SVGIG (reference sequence). The CDR3 is 14 residues long. CDR3 DNA: TGTGCCTGGAGTAGTTGGAGCATGAACACTGAAGCTTTCTTT. It encodes CAWSSWSMNTEAFF.

The gene calls are TRBV5-6 and TRBJ1-2, with TRBD1 matching over 7 bases. CDR3 size: 14 residues. From germline, CDR1 is SGHDT and CDR2 YYEEEE. Losses at the gene ends were 4 bases for V and 2 bases for J; bases not matched to a gene: 5. The CDR3 nucleotides are TGTGCCAGCAGCCCGGACAGGTCCAACTATGGCTACACCTTC. It encodes CASSPDRSNYGYTF. Full variable domain (outside the CDR3, taken from reference TRBV5-6 and TRBJ1-2): DAGVTQSPTHLIKTRGQQVTLRCSPKSGHDTVSWYQQALGQGPQFIFQYYEEEERQRGNFPDRFSGHQFPNYSSELNVNALLLGDSALYLCASSPDRSNYGYTFGSGTRLTVV.

This rearrangement joins TRBV28 to TRBJ1-5; D remains ambiguous. Germline values: CDR1 MDHEN, CDR2 SYDVKM. V was trimmed by 6 bases and J by 2 bases, leaving 17 bases between them. The CDR3 loop spans 16 amino acids. The DNA for the CDR3 is TGTGCCAGCAGCACGGCGGGAGGGTATGGCAATCAGCCCCAGCATTTT. Residues: CASSTAGGYGNQPQHF.

The chain links TRBV5-1 to TRBJ2-7; TRBD1 matches 10 bases. V shed 1 base and J 3 bases; nucleotides not matched to a gene: 4. CDR3 length: 15 residues. Germline V CDR1 and CDR2: SGHRS, YFSETQ. The CDR3 sequence: CASSLTGQGGYEQYF. The CDR3 DNA reads TGCGCCAGCAGCTTGACTGGACAGGGGGGCTACGAGCAGTACTTC. The complete variable domain, with remaining parts taken from reference TRBV5-1 and TRBJ2-7, reads KAGVTQTPRYLIKTRGQQVTLSCSPISGHRSVSWYQQTPGQGLQFLFEYFSETQRNKGNFPGRFSGRQFSNSRSEMNVSTLELGDSALYLCASSLTGQGGYEQYFGPGTRLTVT.

J is TRBJ2-1 and V is TRBV7-3; the match to TRBD2 covers 12 bases. Germline CDR1 and CDR2: SGHTA and FQGTGA. CDR3 length: 15 amino acids. The V segment lost 5 bases and the J segment 6 bases; nucleotides outside the gene matches: 5. DNA of the CDR3: TGTGCCAGCAGCCCTCGACTAGCGGGAGCCAATGAGCAGTTCTTC. Translated: CASSPRLAGANEQFF.

The CDR3 reads CASSISRGGELFF. The CDR3 nucleotides are TGTGCCAGTAGTATCTCTCGAGGCGGGGAGCTGTTTTTT. The chain is built from TRBV19 and TRBJ2-2; no reliable D call. Germline lookup yields CDR1 LNHDA and CDR2 SQIVND (reference sequence). The CDR3 is 13 residues long. V lost 3 bases to trimming and J lost 7 bases, with 9 bases between them.

The rearrangement joins TRBV7-3 to TRBJ2-3, with 11 bases matching TRBD2. The trim removed 5 bases at V and 6 bases at J, leaving 10 bases unmatched. The CDR3 totals 16 residues. Germline CDR1 is SGHTA and CDR2 is FQGTGA. The CDR3 protein is CASSPNLAGGSDTQYF. As DNA, the CDR3 is TGTGCCAGCAGCCCAAACCTAGCGGGAGGCTCCGATACGCAGTATTTT.

This chain uses TRBV14 with TRBJ1-2, with a tentative D call TRBD1 (6 bases). This CDR3 has 16 amino acids. CDR1 and CDR2 from the germline V gene are SGHDN and FVKESK. V gave up 4 bases and J gave up 3 bases, with 18 bases separating them. The CDR3 region has the DNA TGTGCCAGCAGCCCCCTCAGAGGAGGGGGGGACTATGGCTACACCTTC. It encodes CASSPLRGGGDYGYTF.

The chain carries TRBV27 and TRBJ2-1; TRBD1 aligns across 10 bases. This CDR3 spans 14 amino acids. Trimming removed 5 bases from V and 7 bases from J; junction bases left unmatched: 5. In germline, CDR1 is MNHEY, CDR2 SMNVEV (reference sequence). CDR3 in DNA: TGTGCCAGCAGTCGGGGGGACAGGGGAAATGAGCAGTTCTTC. This encodes CASSRGDRGNEQFF.

V usage is TRBV3-1 (or the pseudogene TRBV3-2) and J usage is TRBJ2-4, with a weak D call TRBD1 (6 bases). The CDR3 is made up of 16 amino acids. CDR1 LGHDT and CDR2 YNNKEL come from the germline V gene (reference sequence). Trimming removed 3 bases from V and 6 bases from J, with 18 bases in between. This chain's CDR3 is CASSQGHGTSGNIQYF. The CDR3 DNA reads TGTGCCAGCAGCCAGGGACACGGGACCAGTGGAAACATTCAGTACTTC.

The chain joins TRBV5-5 to TRBJ1-1; a weak D match, TRBD1 (6 bases). Germline CDR1 SGHKS, CDR2 YYEKEE (reference sequence). Between the trimmed V and J ends, which lost 1 base and 10 bases, there was a span of 35 bases. This CDR3 spans 20 amino acids. The CDR3 DNA sequence: TGTGCCAGCAGCTTGAATTCATCACCGGCGGGAGTAGGACCCGCGGGGGCAGCTTTCTTT. Translating gives CASSLNSSPAGVGPAGAAFF.

This sequence joins TRBV29-1 and TRBJ1-1, with 8 bases lining up with TRBD1. CDR3 size: 12 residues. CDR1 and CDR2 (germline): SQVTM, ANQGSEA. With 2 bases clipped from V and 6 bases from J, the junction kept 2 bases outside the gene matches. The CDR3 sequence: CSVEQGAAEAFF. In nucleotides, the CDR3 is TGCAGCGTTGAACAGGGGGCTGCTGAAGCTTTCTTT.

A few counts support this clone. The chain is built from TRBV30 and TRBJ1-1, with D tentatively TRBD1 (5 bases). CDR1 and CDR2 (germline): GTSNPN, SVGIG (reference sequence). V was cut by 0 bases and J by 4 bases, with 9 bases left in between. The CDR3 has 13 residues. The CDR3 DNA sequence: TGTGCCTGGAGTGTAAAGGGGTGCACTGAAGCTTTCTTT. Its translation: CAWSVKGCTEAFF.

The chain is built from TRBV28 and TRBJ2-7; the match to TRBD1 covers 7 bases. Germline CDR1 is MDHEN and CDR2 is SYDVKM. Germline trimming cut 8 bases from V and 4 bases from J; bases unmatched to any gene: 20. The CDR3 has 17 amino acids. CDR3 sequence: CASDRDSRDFSSYEQYF. The CDR3 DNA sequence: TGTGCCAGCGACCGGGACAGCCGGGATTTTAGCTCTTACGAGCAGTACTTC.

Notes on this clone: Additional DNA sequences in this sample encode the identical CDR3. The CDR3 loop reads CASSFWDRDNEQFF. For the CDR3, the DNA is TGTGCCAGCAGCTTCTGGGACAGAGACAATGAGCAGTTCTTC. The chain links TRBV27 to TRBJ2-1, with 7 bases fitting TRBD1. CDR1 is MNHEY and CDR2 is SMNVEV in the germline V gene (reference sequence). V dropped 6 bases and J dropped 5; count of bases not matched to a gene: 7. This CDR3 is 14 amino acids long.

This clone was seen only once. The V gene is TRBV19, the J gene TRBJ2-7; TRBD2 aligns across 8 bases. The CDR3 is 18 residues long. Germline CDR1 is LNHDA and CDR2 is SQIVND (reference sequence). The trim removed 0 bases at V and 0 bases at J, leaving 10 bases unmatched. This CDR3 reads CASSIDHSSGPISYEQYF. The CDR3 region has the DNA TGTGCCAGTAGTATAGATCATTCTAGCGGGCCTATCTCCTACGAGCAGTACTTC.

The chain is built from TRBV7-8 and TRBJ2-5, with D perhaps TRBD1 (7 bases). V lost 2 bases, J lost 4 bases, and 14 bases lay in between. The germline V gene encodes CDR1 SGHVS and CDR2 FQNEAQ. The CDR3 is made up of 15 amino acids. The CDR3 sequence: CASSLSGRGVETQYF. CDR3 bases: TGTGCCAGCAGCTTAAGCGGCAGGGGGGTAGAGACCCAGTACTTC.

The rearrangement uses TRBV9 and TRBJ2-7; 7 nucleotides match TRBD1. This CDR3 is built from 15 residues. V gave up 4 bases and J gave up 3 bases; unmatched junction bases: 10. CDR1 is SGDLS and CDR2 is YYNGEE in the germline V gene. DNA of the CDR3: TGTGCCAGCAGCTCCCCGGGACAGTTAAACTACGAGCAGTACTTC. It encodes CASSSPGQLNYEQYF.

This clone was picked up a small number of times. The CDR3 DNA sequence: TGTGCCAGCAGTGAAGGACTAGCGGGCCAGTACTTC. Translating gives CASSEGLAGQYF. This chain joins TRBV6-1 and TRBJ2-5, with TRBD2 identical over 10 bases. The CDR3 covers 12 residues. Germline trimming cut 1 base from V and 10 bases from J; bases unmatched to any gene: 0. In germline, CDR1 is MNHNS, CDR2 SASEGT.

V and J are TRBV30 and TRBJ1-1, with TRBD1 as a possible D gene (6 bases). The germline V and J ends were trimmed by 3 bases and 4 bases, with 12 bases remaining between them. The germline V gene encodes CDR1 GTSNPN and CDR2 SVGIG (reference sequence). This CDR3 spans 13 amino acids. As DNA, the CDR3 is TGTGCCTGGAGACGGGGGGCGAGCACTGAAGCTTTCTTT. Residues: CAWRRGASTEAFF.